This T cell receptor beta chain was recovered during a study of radiotherapy plus CTLA-4 blockade in lung cancer (dated 2018 in TCRdb). Study-wide context: Among enrolled patients, about 19% had an objective response and roughly 30% reached disease control. Overall study outcomes, separate from this receptor: After treatment with radiotherapy and ipilimumab, TCR clones that came from tumors expanded in the peripheral blood. Early dynamic changes in blood T cell clones, together with increased serum interferon-beta after radiation, were reported as the strongest predictors of response.

The library came from the immunoSEQ multiplex PCR assay. The table was pulled from immuneACCESS by TCRdb, which kept in-frame rearrangements only. Such tables lose some clones; where checked, under half of the loss comes from unresolved V genes, and the rest has no known cause. The sample includes around 42,000 clones, with 50% to 70% observed a single time. The ten largest account for around a sixth of the sample. Worth noting for this clone: The antigen it recognizes is unknown. No much larger clonotype is one base removed from it; base qualities were not supplied.

From the cysteine through the phenylalanine, the CDR3 covers 14 amino acids. Only CDR3 DNA remains: 42 bases, in frame from the first base. CDR1 SGHNT and CDR2 YYREEE were looked up in the germline V gene (reference sequence). V is reduced by 5 bases and J by 8 bases, leaving a spacing of 19 bases between them. In this study, focal radiation therapy paired with CTLA-4 blockade (ipilimumab) was tested in patients who had chemo-refractory metastatic non-small-cell lung cancer. This sequence was found in a human donor with non-small cell lung cancer who had a partial response to radiotherapy plus ipilimumab. Material: peripheral blood, obtained from a patient treated with radiotherapy plus ipilimumab. The rearranged segments are TRBV5-4 and TRBJ1-2; the D gene lacks a confident call. At the DNA level, the sequence is TGTGCCAGCAGTTCCTTTGATGGGTCCAGGGGCTACACCTTC. It translates to CASSSFDGSRGYTF.